This T cell receptor (beta chain) is drawn from a study of cytotoxic CD8 clonotypes in ibrutinib-treated CLL. Overall study context: The authors obtained response samples at a median of around 11 months of treatment, range 6 to 36.

General study findings and limits: Relative to age-matched healthy donors, clonality at baseline was higher, and it tracked circulating CD8+ T-cell counts. Clonality was elevated at ibrutinib response and had returned toward baseline at progression.

Looked up from germline, CDR1 is SQVTM and CDR2 is ANQGSEA. With V trimmed by 4 bases and J by 5 bases, 11 bases remained unmatched. This CDR3 comprises 15 residues. Profiled with immunoSEQ multiplex PCR; TCRdb holds only in-frame clones, not every one. This sample has some 350,000 clones, with roughly two thirds found just once. With regard to this clone: The antigen is undetermined.

The receptor was isolated from a human donor with chronic lymphocytic leukemia. The sample in question was PBMCs, obtained after 36 months of ibrutinib treatment. The chain is built from TRBV29-1 and TRBJ2-7; 10 positions match TRBD1. CDR3 region: CSVGGQGLRGHEQYF. CDR3 nucleotides: TGCAGCGTTGGGGGACAGGGGCTCCGAGGGCACGAGCAGTACTTC.